The clone carrying this T cell receptor (beta chain) was counted many times. This entry comes from a study of T cells in Graves' hyperthyroidism and ophthalmopathy. Authors of the study amplified TCR beta CDR3 regions from RNA transcripts. TCR CDR3 underwent first-round RT-PCR with the HTBI primer set. TCRdb re-analysed the multiplex PCR reads in MiXCR, keeping a single row per CDR3 protein. Of roughly 180,000 distinct CDR3 sequences listed, about 9.4% were seen once; the top ten hold roughly a fifth. V gave up 2 bases and J gave up 8 bases, with 16 bases separating them. The CDR3 length is 15 residues. The germline CDR1 and CDR2 sequences are SGHVS and FQNEAQ.

The receptor comes from a woman between 18 and 29 years old with Graves' hyperthyroidism that later progressed to Graves' ophthalmopathy. V gene TRBV7-8 combines with J gene TRBJ2-1; weak D call: TRBD2 (7 bases). Sample: blood. CDR3 DNA sequence: TGTGCCAGCAGCTTATACCTAGCGGAGGGGGATGAGCAGTTCTTC. Translating it yields CASSLYLAEGDEQFF.